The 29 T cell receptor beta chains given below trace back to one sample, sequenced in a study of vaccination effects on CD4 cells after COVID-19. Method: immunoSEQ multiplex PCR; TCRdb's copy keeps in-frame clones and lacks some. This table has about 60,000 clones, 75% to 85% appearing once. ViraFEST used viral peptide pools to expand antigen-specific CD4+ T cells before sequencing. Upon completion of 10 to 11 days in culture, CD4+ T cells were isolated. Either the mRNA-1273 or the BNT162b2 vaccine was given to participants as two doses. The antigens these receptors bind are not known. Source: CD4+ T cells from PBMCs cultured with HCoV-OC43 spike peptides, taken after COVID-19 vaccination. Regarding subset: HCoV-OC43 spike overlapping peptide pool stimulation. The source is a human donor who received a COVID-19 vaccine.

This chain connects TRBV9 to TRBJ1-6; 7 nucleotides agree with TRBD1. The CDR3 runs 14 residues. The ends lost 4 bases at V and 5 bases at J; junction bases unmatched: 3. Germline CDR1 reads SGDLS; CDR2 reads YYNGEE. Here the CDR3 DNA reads TGTGCCAGCAGCCCCGGGACAGATAATTCACCCCTCCACTTT. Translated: CASSPGTDNSPLHF.

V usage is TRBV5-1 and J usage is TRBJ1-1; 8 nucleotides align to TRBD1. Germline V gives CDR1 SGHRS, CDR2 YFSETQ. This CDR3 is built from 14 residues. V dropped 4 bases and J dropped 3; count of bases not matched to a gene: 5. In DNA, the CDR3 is TGCGCCAGCAGCCCCCGGACAGGGTACACTGAAGCTTTCTTT. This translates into CASSPRTGYTEAFF.

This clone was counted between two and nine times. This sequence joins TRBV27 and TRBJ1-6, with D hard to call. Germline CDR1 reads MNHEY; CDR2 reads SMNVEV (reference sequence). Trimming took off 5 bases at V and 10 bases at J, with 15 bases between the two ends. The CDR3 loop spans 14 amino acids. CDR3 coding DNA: TGTGCCAGCAGTCCGCCAGTGGGAGGGTCACCCCTCCACTTT. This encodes CASSPPVGGSPLHF.

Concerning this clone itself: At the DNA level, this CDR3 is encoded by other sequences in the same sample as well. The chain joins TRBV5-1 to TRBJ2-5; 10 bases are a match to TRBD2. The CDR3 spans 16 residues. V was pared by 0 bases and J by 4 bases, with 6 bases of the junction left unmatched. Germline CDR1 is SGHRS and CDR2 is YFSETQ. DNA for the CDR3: TGCGCCAGCAGCTTGGTTCCTAGCGGGGGAGGAGAGACCCAGTACTTC. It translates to CASSLVPSGGGETQYF.

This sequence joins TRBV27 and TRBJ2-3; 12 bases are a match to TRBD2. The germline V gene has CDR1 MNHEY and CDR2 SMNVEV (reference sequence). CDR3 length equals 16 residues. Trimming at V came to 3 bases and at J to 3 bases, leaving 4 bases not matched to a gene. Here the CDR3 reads CASSFTSGGKTDTQYF. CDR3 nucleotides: TGTGCCAGCAGTTTTACTAGCGGGGGGAAGACAGATACGCAGTATTTT.

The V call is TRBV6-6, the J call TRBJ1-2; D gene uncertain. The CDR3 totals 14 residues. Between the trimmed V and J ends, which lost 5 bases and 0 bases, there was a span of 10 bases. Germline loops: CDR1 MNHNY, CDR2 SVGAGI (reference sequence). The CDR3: CASSGSFSNYGYTF. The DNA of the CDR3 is TGTGCCAGCAGTGGCAGCTTCTCTAACTATGGCTACACCTTC.

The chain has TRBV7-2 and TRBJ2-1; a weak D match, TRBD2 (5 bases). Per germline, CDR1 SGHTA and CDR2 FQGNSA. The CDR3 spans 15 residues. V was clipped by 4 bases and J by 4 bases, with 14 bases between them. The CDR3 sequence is CASSSFLADYNEQFF. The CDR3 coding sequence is TGTGCCAGCAGCTCTTTCCTAGCAGATTACAATGAGCAGTTCTTC.

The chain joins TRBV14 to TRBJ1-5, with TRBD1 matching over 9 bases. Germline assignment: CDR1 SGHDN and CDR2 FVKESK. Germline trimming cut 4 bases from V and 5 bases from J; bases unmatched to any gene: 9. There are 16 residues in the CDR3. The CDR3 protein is CASSRRRDRAYQPQHF. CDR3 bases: TGTGCCAGCAGCCGCCGCCGGGACAGGGCCTATCAGCCCCAGCATTTT.

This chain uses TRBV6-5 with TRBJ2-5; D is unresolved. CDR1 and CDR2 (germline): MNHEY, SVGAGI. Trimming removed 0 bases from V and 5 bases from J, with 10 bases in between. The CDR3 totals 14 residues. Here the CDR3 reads CASSYSWVGETQYF. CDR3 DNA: TGTGCCAGCAGTTACTCCTGGGTAGGGGAGACCCAGTACTTC.

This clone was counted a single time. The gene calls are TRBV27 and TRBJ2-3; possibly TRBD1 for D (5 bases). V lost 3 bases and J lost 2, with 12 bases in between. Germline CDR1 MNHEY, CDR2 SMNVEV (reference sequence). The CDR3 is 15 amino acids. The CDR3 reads CASSLVQGNTDTQYF. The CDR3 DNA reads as TGTGCCAGCAGTTTGGTGCAGGGTAACACAGATACGCAGTATTTT.

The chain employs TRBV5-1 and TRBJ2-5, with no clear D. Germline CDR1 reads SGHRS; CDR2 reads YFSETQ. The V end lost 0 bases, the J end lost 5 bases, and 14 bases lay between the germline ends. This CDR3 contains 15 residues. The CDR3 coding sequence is TGCGCCAGCAGCTTGGGAATGGTGGGTCAGGAGACCCAGTACTTC. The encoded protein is CASSLGMVGQETQYF.

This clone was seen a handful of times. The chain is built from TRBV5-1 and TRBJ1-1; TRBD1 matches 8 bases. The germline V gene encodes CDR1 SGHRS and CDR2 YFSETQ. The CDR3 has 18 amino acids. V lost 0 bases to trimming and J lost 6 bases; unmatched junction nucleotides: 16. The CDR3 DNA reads TGCGCCAGCAGCTTGGGGGCCGGGACAGGAGTCCTCGGGTCTGAAGCTTTCTTT. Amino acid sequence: CASSLGAGTGVLGSEAFF.

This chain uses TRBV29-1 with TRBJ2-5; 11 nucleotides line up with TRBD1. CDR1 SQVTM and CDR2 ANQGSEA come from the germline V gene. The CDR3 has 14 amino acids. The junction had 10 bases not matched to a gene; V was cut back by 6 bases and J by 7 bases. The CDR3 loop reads CSVSKGTGGGTQYF. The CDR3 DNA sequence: TGCAGCGTATCCAAAGGGACAGGGGGAGGGACCCAGTACTTC.

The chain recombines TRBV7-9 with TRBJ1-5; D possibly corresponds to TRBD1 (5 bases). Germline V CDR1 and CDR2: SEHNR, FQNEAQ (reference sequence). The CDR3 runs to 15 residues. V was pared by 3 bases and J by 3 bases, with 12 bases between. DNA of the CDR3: TGTGCCAGCAGCTTGGTGGGGGGGGACAATCAGCCCCAGCATTTT. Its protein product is CASSLVGGDNQPQHF.

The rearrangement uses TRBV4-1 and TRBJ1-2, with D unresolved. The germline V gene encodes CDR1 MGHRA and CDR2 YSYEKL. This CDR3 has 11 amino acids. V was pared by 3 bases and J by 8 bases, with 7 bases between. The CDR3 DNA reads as TGCGCCAGCAGCCAGGCGCAGGGCTACACCTTC. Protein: CASSQAQGYTF.

CDR3 in amino acids: CASSQVNYGYTF. The CDR3 DNA is TGTGCCAGCAGTCAGGTTAACTATGGCTACACCTTC. This sequence joins TRBV7-2 and TRBJ1-2; D remains ambiguous. The germline V and J ends were trimmed by 6 bases and 1 base, with 6 bases remaining between them. Germline CDR1 reads SGHTA; CDR2 reads FQGNSA. The CDR3 is 12 amino acids. Full variable domain (outside the CDR3, taken from reference TRBV7-2 and TRBJ1-2): GAGVSQSPSNKVTEKGKDVELRCDPISGHTALYWYRQSLGQGLEFLIYFQGNSAPDKSGLPSDRFSAERTGGSVSTLTIQRTQQEDSAVYLCASSQVNYGYTFGSGTRLTVV.

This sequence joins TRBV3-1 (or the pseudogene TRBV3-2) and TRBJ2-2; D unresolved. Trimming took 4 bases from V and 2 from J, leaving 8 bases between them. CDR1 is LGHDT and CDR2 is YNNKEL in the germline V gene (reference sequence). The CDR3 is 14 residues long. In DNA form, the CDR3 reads TGTGCCAGCAGCCCCATAATCAACACCGGGGAGCTGTTTTTT. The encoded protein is CASSPIINTGELFF.

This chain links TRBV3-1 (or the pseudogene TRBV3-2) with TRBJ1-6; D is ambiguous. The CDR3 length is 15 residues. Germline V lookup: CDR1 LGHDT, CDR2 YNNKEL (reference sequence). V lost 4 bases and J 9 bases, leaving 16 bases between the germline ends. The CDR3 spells CASSPGQGSPSPLHF. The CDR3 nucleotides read TGTGCCAGCAGCCCCGGGCAAGGGTCACCTTCACCCCTCCACTTT.

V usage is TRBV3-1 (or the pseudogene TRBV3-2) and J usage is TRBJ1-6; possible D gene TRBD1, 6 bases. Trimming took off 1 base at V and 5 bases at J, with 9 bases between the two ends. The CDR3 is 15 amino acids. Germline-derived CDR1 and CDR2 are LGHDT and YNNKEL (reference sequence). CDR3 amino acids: CASSQGGGDNSPLHF. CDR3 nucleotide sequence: TGTGCCAGCAGCCAAGGAGGGGGGGATAATTCACCCCTCCACTTT.

CDR3 region: CASSLGEGGEKLFF. CDR3 nucleotides: TGTGCCAGTTCCCTAGGGGAGGGAGGTGAAAAACTGTTTTTT. The chain links TRBV6-5 to TRBJ1-4; weak D call: TRBD1 (5 bases). Germline-derived CDR1 and CDR2 are MNHEY and SVGAGI. Trimming left V 9 bases short and J 7 bases short, with 18 bases between. The CDR3 is 14 amino acids.

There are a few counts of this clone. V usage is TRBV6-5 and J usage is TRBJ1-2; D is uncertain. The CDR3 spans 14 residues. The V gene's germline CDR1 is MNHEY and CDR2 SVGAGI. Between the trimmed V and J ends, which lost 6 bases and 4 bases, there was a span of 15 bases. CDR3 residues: CASRGRTASYGYTF. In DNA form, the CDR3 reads TGTGCCAGCAGAGGAAGGACGGCAAGCTATGGCTACACCTTC.

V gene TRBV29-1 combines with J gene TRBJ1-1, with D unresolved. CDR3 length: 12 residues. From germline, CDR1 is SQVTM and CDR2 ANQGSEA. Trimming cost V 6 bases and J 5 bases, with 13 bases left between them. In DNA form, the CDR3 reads TGCAGCGTAGTGGACCCCGGGACTGAAGCTTTCTTT. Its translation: CSVVDPGTEAFF.

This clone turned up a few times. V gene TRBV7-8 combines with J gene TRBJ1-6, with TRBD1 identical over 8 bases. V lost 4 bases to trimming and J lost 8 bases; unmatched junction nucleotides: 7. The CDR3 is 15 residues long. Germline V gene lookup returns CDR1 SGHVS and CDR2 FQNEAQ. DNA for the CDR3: TGTGCCAGCAGCTCCGACAGGGGAGGTGATTCACCCCTCCACTTT. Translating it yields CASSSDRGGDSPLHF.

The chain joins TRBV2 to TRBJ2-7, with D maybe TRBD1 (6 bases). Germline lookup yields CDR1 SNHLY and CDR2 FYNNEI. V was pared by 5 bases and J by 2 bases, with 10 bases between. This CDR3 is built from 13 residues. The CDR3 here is CASSNGQTYEQYV. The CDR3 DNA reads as TGTGCCAGCAGTAACGGACAGACCTACGAGCAGTACGTC.

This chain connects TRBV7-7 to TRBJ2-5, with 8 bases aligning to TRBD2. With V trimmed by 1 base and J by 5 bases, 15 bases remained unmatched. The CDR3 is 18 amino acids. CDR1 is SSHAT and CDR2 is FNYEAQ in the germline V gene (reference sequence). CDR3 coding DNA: TGTGCCAGCAGCTTAGAGGTAGCGGGGCTAATTATTACGGAGACCCAGTACTTC. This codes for CASSLEVAGLIITETQYF. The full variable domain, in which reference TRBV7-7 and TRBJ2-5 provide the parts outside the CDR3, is GAGVSQSPRYKVTKRGQDVTLRCDPISSHATLYWYQQALGQGPEFLTYFNYEAQPDKSGLPSDRFSAERPEGSISTLTIQRTEQRDSAMYRCASSLEVAGLIITETQYFGPGTRLLVL.

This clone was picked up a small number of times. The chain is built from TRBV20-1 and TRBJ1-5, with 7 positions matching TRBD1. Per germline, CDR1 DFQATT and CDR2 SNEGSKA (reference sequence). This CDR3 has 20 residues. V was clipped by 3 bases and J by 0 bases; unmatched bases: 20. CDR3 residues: CSASSPLGQPDLYSNQPQHF. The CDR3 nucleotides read TGCAGTGCTAGTTCCCCGTTGGGACAGCCTGATCTTTATAGCAATCAGCCCCAGCATTTT.

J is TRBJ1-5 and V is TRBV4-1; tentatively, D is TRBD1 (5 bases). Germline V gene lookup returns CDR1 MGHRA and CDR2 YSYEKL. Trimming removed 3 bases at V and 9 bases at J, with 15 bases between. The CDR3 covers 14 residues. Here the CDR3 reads CASSQQGSNVPQHF. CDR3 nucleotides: TGCGCCAGCAGCCAGCAGGGCTCTAATGTGCCCCAGCATTTT.

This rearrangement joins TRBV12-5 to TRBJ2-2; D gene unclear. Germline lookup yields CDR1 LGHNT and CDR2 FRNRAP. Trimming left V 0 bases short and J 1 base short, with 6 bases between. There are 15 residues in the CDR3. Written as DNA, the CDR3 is TGTGCTAGTGGTTTGGTACAAATGAACACCGGGGAGCTGTTTTTT. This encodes CASGLVQMNTGELFF.

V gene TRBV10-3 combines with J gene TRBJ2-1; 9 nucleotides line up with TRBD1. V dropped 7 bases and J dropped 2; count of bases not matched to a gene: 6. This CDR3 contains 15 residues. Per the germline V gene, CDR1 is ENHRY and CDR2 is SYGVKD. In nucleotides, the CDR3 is TGTGCCATCAAAACCCGACAGGGGGCCTACAATGAGCAGTTCTTC. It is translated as CAIKTRQGAYNEQFF.